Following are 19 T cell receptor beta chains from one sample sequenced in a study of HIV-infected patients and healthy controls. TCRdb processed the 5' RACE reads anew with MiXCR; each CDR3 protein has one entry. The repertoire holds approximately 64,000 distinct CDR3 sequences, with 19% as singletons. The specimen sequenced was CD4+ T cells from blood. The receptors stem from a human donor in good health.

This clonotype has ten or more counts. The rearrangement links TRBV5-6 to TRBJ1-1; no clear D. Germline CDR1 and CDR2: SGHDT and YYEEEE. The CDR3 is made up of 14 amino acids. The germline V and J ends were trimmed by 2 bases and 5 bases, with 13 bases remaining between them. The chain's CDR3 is CASSLGGDGTEAFF. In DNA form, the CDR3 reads TGTGCCAGCAGCTTAGGTGGGGATGGAACTGAAGCTTTCTTT.

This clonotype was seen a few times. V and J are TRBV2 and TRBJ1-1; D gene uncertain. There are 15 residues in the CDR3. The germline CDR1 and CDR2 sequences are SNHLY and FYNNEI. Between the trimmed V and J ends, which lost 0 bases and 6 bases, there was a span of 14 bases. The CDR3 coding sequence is TGTGCCAGCAGTGAAGCGCGTAGTAGGCCCTCTGAAGCTTTCTTT. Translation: CASSEARSRPSEAFF.

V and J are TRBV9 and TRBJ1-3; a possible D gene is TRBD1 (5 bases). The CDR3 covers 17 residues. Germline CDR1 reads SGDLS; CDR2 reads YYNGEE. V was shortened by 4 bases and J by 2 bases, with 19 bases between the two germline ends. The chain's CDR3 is CASSTHGRGEAGNTIYF. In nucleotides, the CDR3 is TGTGCCAGCAGCACCCACGGGCGGGGCGAGGCTGGAAACACCATATATTTT.

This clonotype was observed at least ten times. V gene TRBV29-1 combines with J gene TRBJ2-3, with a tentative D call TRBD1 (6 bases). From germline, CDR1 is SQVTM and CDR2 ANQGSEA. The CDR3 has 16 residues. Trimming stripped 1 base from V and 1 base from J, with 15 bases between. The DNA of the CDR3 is TGCAGCGTTGAAGGGGCGACAGGACATGGCACAGATACGCAGTATTTT. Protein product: CSVEGATGHGTDTQYF.

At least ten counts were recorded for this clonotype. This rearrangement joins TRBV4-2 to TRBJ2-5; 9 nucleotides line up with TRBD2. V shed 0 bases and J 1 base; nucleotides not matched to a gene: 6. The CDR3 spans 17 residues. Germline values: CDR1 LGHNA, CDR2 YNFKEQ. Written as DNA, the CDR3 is TGTGCCAGCAGCCAAGATTTACTAGCGGGTACCCAAGAGACCCAGTACTTC. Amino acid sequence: CASSQDLLAGTQETQYF.

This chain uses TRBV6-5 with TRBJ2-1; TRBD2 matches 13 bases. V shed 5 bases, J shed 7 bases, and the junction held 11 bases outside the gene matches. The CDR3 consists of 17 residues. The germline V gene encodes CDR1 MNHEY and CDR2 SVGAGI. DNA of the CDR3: TGTGCCAGCAGTCATCGGAGGACTAGCGGGGGAAAAAATGAGCAGTTCTTC. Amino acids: CASSHRRTSGGKNEQFF.

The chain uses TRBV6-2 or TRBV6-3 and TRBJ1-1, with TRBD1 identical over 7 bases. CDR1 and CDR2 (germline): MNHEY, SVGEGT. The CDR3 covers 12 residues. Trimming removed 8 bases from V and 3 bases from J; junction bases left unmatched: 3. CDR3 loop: CASHRGYTEAFF. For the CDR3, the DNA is TGTGCCAGCCACAGGGGCTACACTGAAGCTTTCTTT.

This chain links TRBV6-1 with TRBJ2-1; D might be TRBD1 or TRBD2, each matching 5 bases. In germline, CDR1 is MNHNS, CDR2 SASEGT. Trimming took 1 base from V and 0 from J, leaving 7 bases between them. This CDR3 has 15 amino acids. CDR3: CASSEEGSSYNEQFF. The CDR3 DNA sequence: TGTGCCAGCAGTGAAGAGGGGAGCTCCTACAATGAGCAGTTCTTC.

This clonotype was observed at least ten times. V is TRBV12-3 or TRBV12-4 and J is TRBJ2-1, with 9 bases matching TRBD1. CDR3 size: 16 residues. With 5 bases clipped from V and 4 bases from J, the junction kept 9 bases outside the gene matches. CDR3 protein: CASSANSGTGYNEQFF. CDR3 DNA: TGTGCCAGCAGTGCAAACTCCGGGACAGGGTACAATGAGCAGTTCTTC.

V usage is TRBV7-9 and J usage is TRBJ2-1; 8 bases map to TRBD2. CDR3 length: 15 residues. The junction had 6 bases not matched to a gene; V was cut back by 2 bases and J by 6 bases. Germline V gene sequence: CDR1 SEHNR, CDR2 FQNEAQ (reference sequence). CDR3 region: CASSLWRGARNEQFF. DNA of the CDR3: TGTGCCAGCAGCTTATGGCGGGGGGCCCGCAATGAGCAGTTCTTC.

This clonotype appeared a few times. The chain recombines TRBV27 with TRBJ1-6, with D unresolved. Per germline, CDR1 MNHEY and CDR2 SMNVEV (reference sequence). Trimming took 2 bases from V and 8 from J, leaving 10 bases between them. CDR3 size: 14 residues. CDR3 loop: CASSLTVGDSPLHF. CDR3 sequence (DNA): TGTGCCAGCAGTTTAACAGTCGGGGATTCACCCCTCCACTTT.

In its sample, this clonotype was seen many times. The chain's CDR3 is CASSQEVGAEAFF. CDR3 nucleotide sequence: TGTGCCAGCAGCCAAGAAGTTGGAGCTGAAGCTTTCTTT. This chain joins TRBV4-2 and TRBJ1-1; D is unresolved. The CDR3 runs to 13 residues. Germline CDR1 is LGHNA and CDR2 is YNFKEQ. V shed 0 bases and J shed 6 bases, with 8 bases lying between them.

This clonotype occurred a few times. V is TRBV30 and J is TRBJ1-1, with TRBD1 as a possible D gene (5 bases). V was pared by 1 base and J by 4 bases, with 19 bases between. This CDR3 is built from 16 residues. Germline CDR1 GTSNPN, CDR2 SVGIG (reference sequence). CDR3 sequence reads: CAWSALLRGGGTEAFF. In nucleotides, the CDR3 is TGTGCCTGGAGTGCCCTTTTGCGCGGGGGGGGCACTGAAGCTTTCTTT.

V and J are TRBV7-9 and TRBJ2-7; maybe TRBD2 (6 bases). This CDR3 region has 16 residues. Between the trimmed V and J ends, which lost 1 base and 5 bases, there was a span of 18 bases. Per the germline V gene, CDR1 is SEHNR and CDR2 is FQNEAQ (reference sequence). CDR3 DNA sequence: TGTGCCAGCAGCTTAGATTATCCGGGAGCTTCGGACGAGCAGTACTTC. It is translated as CASSLDYPGASDEQYF.

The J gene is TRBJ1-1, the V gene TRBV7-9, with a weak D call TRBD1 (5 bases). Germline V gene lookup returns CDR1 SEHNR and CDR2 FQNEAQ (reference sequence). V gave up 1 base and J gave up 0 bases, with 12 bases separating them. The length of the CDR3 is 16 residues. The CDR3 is CASSLGRQTLNTEAFF. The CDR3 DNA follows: TGTGCCAGCAGCTTAGGACGACAGACACTGAACACTGAAGCTTTCTTT. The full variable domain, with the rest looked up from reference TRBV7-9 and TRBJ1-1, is DTGVSQNPRHKITKRGQNVTFRCDPISEHNRLYWYRQTLGQGPEFLTYFQNEAQLEKSRLLSDRFSAERPKGSFSTLEIQRTEQGDSAMYLCASSLGRQTLNTEAFFGQGTRLTVV.

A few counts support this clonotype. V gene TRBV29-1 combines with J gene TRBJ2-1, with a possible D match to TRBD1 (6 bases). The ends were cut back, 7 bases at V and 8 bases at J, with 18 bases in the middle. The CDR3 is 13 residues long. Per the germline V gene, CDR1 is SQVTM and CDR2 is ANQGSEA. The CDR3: CSAGRDNYDEQFF. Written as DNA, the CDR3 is TGCAGCGCCGGAAGGGACAACTATGATGAGCAGTTCTTC.

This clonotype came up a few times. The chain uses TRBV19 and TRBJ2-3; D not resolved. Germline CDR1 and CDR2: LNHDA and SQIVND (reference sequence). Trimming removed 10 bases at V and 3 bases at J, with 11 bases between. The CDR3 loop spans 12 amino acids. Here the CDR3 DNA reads TGTGCCACCAATGCCAGGACAGATACGCAGTATTTT. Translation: CATNARTDTQYF.

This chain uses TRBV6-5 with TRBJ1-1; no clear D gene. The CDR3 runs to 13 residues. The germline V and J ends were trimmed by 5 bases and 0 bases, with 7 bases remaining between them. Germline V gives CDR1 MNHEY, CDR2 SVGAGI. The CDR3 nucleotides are TGTGCCAGCAGTCCCGTCATGAACACTGAAGCTTTCTTT. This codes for CASSPVMNTEAFF.

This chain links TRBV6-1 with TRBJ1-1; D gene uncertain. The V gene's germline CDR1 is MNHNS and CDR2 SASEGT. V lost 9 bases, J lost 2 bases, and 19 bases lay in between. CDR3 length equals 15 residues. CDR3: CASMKGEGGNTEAFF. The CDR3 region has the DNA TGTGCCAGTATGAAGGGAGAGGGCGGAAACACTGAAGCTTTCTTT.